This T cell receptor (beta chain) is drawn from a study of early stage breast cancer tumors. Study-wide background: Of 15 to 20 invasive breast tumors, about a dozen were hormone receptor-positive, HER2-negative. Study-level findings and limits: Commonly generated sequences made up most enriched TCRB sequences shared between patients.

Germline-derived CDR1 and CDR2 are SNHLY and FYNNEI. This CDR3 spans 14 amino acids. The ends were cut back, 7 bases at V and 0 bases at J, with 12 bases in the middle. A note on this clone: Its antigen is unknown.

Measured with immunoSEQ multiplex PCR; TCRdb has only the in-frame clones, and not every one. There are about 8,400 clones in the sample; roughly 80% occur only once, and 6.5% to 10% lies in the top ten. This clonotype was sampled from a person between 60 and 69 years old with breast cancer. The chain employs TRBV2 and TRBJ1-2; D not resolved. The sequenced sample was normal breast tissue next to the tumor. The CDR3 region has the DNA TGTGCCAGCACCGGAGACCCACCTAACTATGGCTACACCTTC. Translation: CASTGDPPNYGYTF.